This T cell receptor beta chain was recorded in a study of blood T cell repertoires in COVID-19. The wider study: Collection of acute and convalescent COVID-19 samples took place in the United States, Italy and Spain. T cells, B-cell-depleted T cells, or PBMCs provided the cDNA or gDNA that served as material.

This clone was recorded only once. Under the authors' procedure: Reference gene primer amplification yielded estimated nucleated cell counts. Profiling relied on immunoSEQ multiplex PCR, and the TCRdb table lists in-frame clones only, not all of them. The V and J calls and clone size come from that table; D and trimming were worked out from the DNA. The sample gives under 200,000 clones, about 83% of which show up once; about 9.3% is in the top ten. This CDR3 is built from 15 residues. Germline V gene lookup returns CDR1 SGHDT and CDR2 YYEEEE. J was trimmed by 1 base and V by 4 bases; bases with no gene match: 3.

This clonotype was sampled from a woman in her sixties or seventies with COVID-19, enrolled during active disease. Sequencing input: peripheral blood. This chain connects TRBV5-6 to TRBJ2-3; 10 nucleotides line up with TRBD1. This chain's CDR3 is CASSKGTGGTDTQYF. The DNA of the CDR3 is TGTGCCAGCAGCAAGGGGACAGGGGGCACAGATACGCAGTATTTT.